This entry features one T cell receptor beta chain sequence. Its specificity is unknown. At one end the junction does not follow the germline gene, possibly because of a read error. This sample is drawn from a study of regulatory T cells in long-lasting Graves disease. Study at large: Freshly diagnosed Graves' patients had used antithyroid drugs for under 3 months.

Time point indicated: newly diagnosed GD, antithyroid drugs for less than 3 months. Extracted PBMC RNA gave rise to the TCR library. Recruitment took place at an endocrinology department in Xi'an, China. Whole-study results and caveats: Sharing of public clonotypes was greater in persistent patients (under 3,000) than in new patients (966).

Germline V gene data show CDR1 as MDHEN and CDR2 as SYDVKM. The CDR3 covers 15 residues. TCR beta libraries were built with iRepertoire HTBI primers and Arm-PCR of CDR3 regions. TCRdb analysed the multiplex PCR reads with MiXCR anew, one entry per CDR3 protein. This table holds 550,000 to 600,000 distinct CDR3 sequences, around 15% found once. The sample was also reused in another study, on T cells in Graves' hyperthyroidism and ophthalmopathy. From that paper: Most thyroid-expanded clonotypes above 0.001 were also found in blood.

The material sequenced was peripheral blood mononuclear cells (PBMCs), taken at new diagnosis, from a patient treated with antithyroid drugs. The TCR was taken from a man aged 18 to 29 with Graves disease. V gene TRBV28 combines with J gene TRBJ1-3, with 8 bases aligning to TRBD1. CDR3 nucleotides: TGTGCCAGCAGAGACGGACAGGGCTCTGGAAACAACATATATTTT. Translating it yields CASRDGQGSGNNIYF.